These 3 T cell receptor beta chains came from one sample sequenced in a study of blood T cell repertoires in COVID-19. The repertoire was sequenced with immunoSEQ multiplex PCR; TCRdb's copy has only in-frame clones and lacks some. The sample includes 200,000 to 300,000 clones, about 88% of them seen just once. Material for sequencing was peripheral blood. The receptors were sampled from a man aged 25 to 45 with active or convalescent COVID-19.

The chain recombines TRBV10-3 with TRBJ1-2; the D gene is possibly TRBD1 (6 bases). Germline-derived CDR1 and CDR2 are ENHRY and SYGVKD. The CDR3 contains 12 residues. The V gene lost 6 bases and the J gene lost 7 bases, with 12 bases spanning the gap. For the CDR3, the DNA is TGTGCCATCAGCGACCCCAGGGGTGGCTACACCTTC. This gives the protein CAISDPRGGYTF.

V usage is TRBV19 and J usage is TRBJ1-4; D is undetermined. The CDR3 runs to 16 residues. The ends were cut back, 3 bases at V and 0 bases at J, with 11 bases in the middle. The germline V gene encodes CDR1 LNHDA and CDR2 SQIVND (reference sequence). The CDR3 reads CASSIGGFATNEKLFF. CDR3 bases: TGTGCCAGTAGTATTGGCGGGTTCGCAACTAATGAAAAACTGTTTTTT.

V is TRBV9 and J is TRBJ1-1; no reliable D call. V lost 0 bases and J 4 bases, leaving 7 bases between the germline ends. Germline assignment: CDR1 SGDLS and CDR2 YYNGEE. The CDR3 spans 13 residues. The CDR3 DNA reads as TGTGCCAGCAGCGTAGCTCCCGGCACTGAAGCTTTCTTT. Its protein is CASSVAPGTEAFF.